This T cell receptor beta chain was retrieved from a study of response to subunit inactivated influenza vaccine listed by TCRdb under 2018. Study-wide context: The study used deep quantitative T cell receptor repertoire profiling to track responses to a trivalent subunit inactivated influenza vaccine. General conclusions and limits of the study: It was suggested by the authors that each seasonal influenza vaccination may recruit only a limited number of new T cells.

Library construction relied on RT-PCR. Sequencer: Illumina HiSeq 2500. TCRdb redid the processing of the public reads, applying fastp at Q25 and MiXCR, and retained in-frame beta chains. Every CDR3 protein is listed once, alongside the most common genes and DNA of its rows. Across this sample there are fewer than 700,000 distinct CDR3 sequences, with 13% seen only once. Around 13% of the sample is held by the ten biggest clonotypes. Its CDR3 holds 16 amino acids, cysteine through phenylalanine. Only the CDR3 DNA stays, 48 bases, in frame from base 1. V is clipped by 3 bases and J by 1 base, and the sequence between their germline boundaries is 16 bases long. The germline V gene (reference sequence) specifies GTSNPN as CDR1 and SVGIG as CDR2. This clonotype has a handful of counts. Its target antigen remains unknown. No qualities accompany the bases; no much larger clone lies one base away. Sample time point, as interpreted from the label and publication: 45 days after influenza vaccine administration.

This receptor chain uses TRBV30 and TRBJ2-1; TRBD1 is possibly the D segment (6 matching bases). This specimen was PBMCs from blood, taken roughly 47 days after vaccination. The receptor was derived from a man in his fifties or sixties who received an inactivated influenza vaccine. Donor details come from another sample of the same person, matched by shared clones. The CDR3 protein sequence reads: CAWSVRPRGSYNEQFF. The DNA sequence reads TGTGCCTGGAGCGTACGGCCCAGGGGTTCCTACAATGAGCAGTTCTTC. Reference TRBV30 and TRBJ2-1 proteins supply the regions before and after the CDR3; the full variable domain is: SQTIHQWPATLVQPVGSPLSLECTVEGTSNPNLYWYRQAAGRGLQLLFYSVGIGQISSEVPQNLSASRPQDRQFILSSKKLLLSDSGFYLCAWSVRPRGSYNEQFFGPGTRLTVL.